This TCR beta chain was identified in a study of T cells in Graves' hyperthyroidism and ophthalmopathy. With regard to this clonotype: As yet, its antigen is unknown.

The source material, RNA transcripts, was used to amplify TCR beta CDR3 regions. TCR CDR3 underwent first-round RT-PCR with the HTBI primer set. TCRdb redid the calling of the multiplex PCR reads with MiXCR, one entry per CDR3 protein. The sample lists hundreds of thousands of distinct CDR3 sequences, roughly 14% occurring once. It was approximately 9.7 ml of fresh peripheral blood that supplied the PBMCs. The CDR3 contains 10 residues. Trimming took off 8 bases at V and 7 bases at J, with 7 bases between the two ends. Germline V gene data show CDR1 as MDHEN and CDR2 as SYDVKM. Study-wide results and caveats: A model of 13 V-J features distinguished ophthalmopathy from stable hyperthyroidism.

Sequences were obtained from blood. The chain joins TRBV28 to TRBJ2-3; tentatively, D is TRBD1 or TRBD2 (5 bases each). The TCR originated in a man aged 18-30 years with Graves' ophthalmopathy. The CDR3 loop is CASWGNTQYF. The CDR3 DNA follows: TGTGCCAGCTGGGGGAATACGCAGTATTTT.